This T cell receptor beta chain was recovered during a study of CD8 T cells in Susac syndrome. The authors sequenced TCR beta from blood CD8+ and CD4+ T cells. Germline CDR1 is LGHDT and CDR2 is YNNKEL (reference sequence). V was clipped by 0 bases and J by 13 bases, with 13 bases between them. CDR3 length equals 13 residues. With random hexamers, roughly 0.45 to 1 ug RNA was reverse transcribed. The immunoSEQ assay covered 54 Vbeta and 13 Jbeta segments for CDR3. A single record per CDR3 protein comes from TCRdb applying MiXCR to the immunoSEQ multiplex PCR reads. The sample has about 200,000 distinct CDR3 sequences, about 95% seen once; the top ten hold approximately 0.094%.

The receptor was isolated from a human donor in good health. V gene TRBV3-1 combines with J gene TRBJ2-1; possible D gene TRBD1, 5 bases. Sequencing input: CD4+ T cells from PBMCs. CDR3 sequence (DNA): TGTGCCAGCAGCCAAGATCGGCAGGGTGGACAGTTCTTC. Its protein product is CASSQDRQGGQFF.